The text below deals with one T cell receptor (beta chain). What it binds is not known. This sample is part of a study of T cell responses to AZD1222 COVID-19 vaccine. Study results and caveats: Nearly half of spike-specific TCRs reportedly target unmutated variant regions.

TCRdb's copy holds only in-frame clones and misses some; the assay was immunoSEQ multiplex PCR. This sample has about 140,000 clones, with approximately 91% found just once. Germline V gene data show CDR1 as SGHAT and CDR2 as FQNNGV. This CDR3 has 14 residues. The ends were cut back, 3 bases at V and 6 bases at J, with 15 bases in the middle. V gene TRBV11-2 combines with J gene TRBJ2-7; unclear D gene. Sequenced material: peripheral blood, taken on day 0 of AZD1222 vaccination. The receptor was isolated from an adult in good health. The CDR3: CASSFTNLEAEQYF. Written as DNA, the CDR3 is TGTGCCAGCAGCTTTACTAATTTAGAGGCCGAGCAGTACTTC.